The sequence of this T cell receptor beta chain was determined in a study of T cell responses to AZD1222 COVID-19 vaccine. TCRdb keeps only in-frame clones here, not all; method: immunoSEQ multiplex PCR. The sample holds 140,000 to 150,000 clones, 90% to 95% seen once. The CDR3 is 18 residues long. Between the trimmed V and J ends, which lost 1 base and 1 base, there was a span of 17 bases. Germline assignment: CDR1 LGHNT and CDR2 FRNRAP. This sample comprised peripheral blood, obtained on day 0 of AZD1222 vaccination. The genes are TRBV12-5 and TRBJ1-5; D is perhaps TRBD1 (6 bases). The clonotype comes from an adult in good health. CDR3 nucleotide sequence: TGTGCTAGTGGTTTGGCCCTCACACTCACAGGGAGCAATCAGCCCCAGCATTTT. It yields the protein CASGLALTLTGSNQPQHF.